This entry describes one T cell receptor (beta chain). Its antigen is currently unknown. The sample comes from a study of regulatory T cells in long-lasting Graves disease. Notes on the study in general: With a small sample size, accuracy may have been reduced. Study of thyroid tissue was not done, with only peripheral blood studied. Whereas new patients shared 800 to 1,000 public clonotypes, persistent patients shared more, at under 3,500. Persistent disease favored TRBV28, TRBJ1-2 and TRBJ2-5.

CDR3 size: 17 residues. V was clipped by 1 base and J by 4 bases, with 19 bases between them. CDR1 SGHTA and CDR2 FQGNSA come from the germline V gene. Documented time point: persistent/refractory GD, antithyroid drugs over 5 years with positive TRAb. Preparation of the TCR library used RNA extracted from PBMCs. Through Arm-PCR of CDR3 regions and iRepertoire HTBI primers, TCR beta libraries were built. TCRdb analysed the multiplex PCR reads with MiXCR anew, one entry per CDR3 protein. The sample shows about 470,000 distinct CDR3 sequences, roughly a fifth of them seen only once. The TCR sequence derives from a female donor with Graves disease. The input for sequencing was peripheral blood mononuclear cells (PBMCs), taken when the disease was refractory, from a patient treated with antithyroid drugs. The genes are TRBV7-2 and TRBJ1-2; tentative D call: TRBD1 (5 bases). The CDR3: CASSLVSGQADVYGYTF. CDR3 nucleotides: TGTGCCAGCAGCTTAGTTTCGGGGCAAGCAGACGTCTATGGCTACACCTTC.